Below are 28 T cell receptor beta chains sequenced from a single sample in a study of identical twins. TCRdb reprocessed the 5' RACE reads via MiXCR and lists one record per CDR3 protein. The sample has more than 1.5 million distinct CDR3 sequences; roughly 35% are singletons. The material sequenced was cord blood. The source of these receptors is a newborn girl in good health.

V gene TRBV29-1 combines with J gene TRBJ2-1; the match to TRBD2 covers 9 bases. Losses at the gene ends were 5 bases for V and 5 bases for J; bases not matched to a gene: 7. Germline assignment: CDR1 SQVTM and CDR2 ANQGSEA. This CDR3 contains 14 residues. CDR3 nucleotides: TGCAGCGTTCGGGCGGGACTAGCCAACAATGAGCAGTTCTTC. Translated, it gives CSVRAGLANNEQFF.

This clonotype showed up many times. This chain uses TRBV20-1 with TRBJ2-3, with D perhaps matching TRBD1 (5 bases). The V end was cut by 1 base, the J end by 0 bases, with 8 bases between. CDR3 length: 14 residues. CDR1 and CDR2 (germline): DFQATT, SNEGSKA (reference sequence). The CDR3: CSARGRVSTDTQYF. Here the CDR3 DNA reads TGCAGTGCTAGAGGCAGGGTGAGCACAGATACGCAGTATTTT.

A word on this clonotype: One junction end disagrees with the germline gene, perhaps due to a read error. The rearrangement uses TRBV2 and TRBJ2-5, with D perhaps matching TRBD1 (5 bases). This CDR3 is 15 amino acids long. The V gene's germline CDR1 is SNHLY and CDR2 FYNNEI. The CDR3 DNA reads as TGTGCCAGCAGCCCGAATGGGCAGGGTCAAGAGGCCCAGTACTTC. Translating it yields CASSPNGQGQEAQYF.

A remark on this clonotype: Mismatch with germline at one junction end may stem from a read error. Written as DNA, the CDR3 is TGTGCCAGCAGTTTTGGCGGAGCCGAAAACATTCAGTACTTC. The encoded protein is CASSFGGAENIQYF. The J gene is TRBJ2-4, the V gene TRBV27, with D hard to call. This CDR3 is 14 amino acids long. Germline CDR1 is MNHEY and CDR2 is SMNVEV (reference sequence).

This clonotype occurred a few times. V and J are TRBV20-1 and TRBJ2-4; D gene ambiguous. Germline-derived CDR1 and CDR2 are DFQATT and SNEGSKA (reference sequence). The CDR3 loop spans 12 amino acids. Trimming cost V 3 bases and J 6 bases, with 9 bases left between them. For the CDR3, the DNA is TGCAGTGCTAGTTCCAGGAGAAACATTCAGTACTTC. It codes for CSASSRRNIQYF.

The genes are TRBV5-1 and TRBJ2-1, with D tentatively TRBD1 or TRBD2 (6 bases each). V was shortened by 2 bases and J by 9 bases, with 15 bases between the two germline ends. This CDR3 has 14 amino acids. Germline V lookup: CDR1 SGHRS, CDR2 YFSETQ. CDR3 coding DNA: TGCGCCAGCAGCTTTACCGGGGGCGGAGGTGAGCAGTTCTTC. Its protein is CASSFTGGGGEQFF.

The chain uses TRBV25-1 and TRBJ1-1; D is perhaps TRBD1 (5 bases). Germline V gene lookup returns CDR1 MGHDK and CDR2 SYGVNS. This CDR3 comprises 14 residues. The ends were cut back, 1 base at V and 4 bases at J, with 10 bases in the middle. The CDR3 loop is CASSESIGATEAFF. The CDR3 coding sequence is TGTGCCAGCAGTGAATCCATAGGGGCCACTGAAGCTTTCTTT.

The V call is TRBV20-1, the J call TRBJ2-3, with 7 bases that match TRBD2. Trimming removed 3 bases from V and 4 bases from J; junction bases left unmatched: 10. The CDR3 length is 15 residues. CDR1 DFQATT and CDR2 SNEGSKA come from the germline V gene (reference sequence). The chain's CDR3 is CSARSSPRGADTQYF. The CDR3 DNA follows: TGCAGTGCTAGGTCCTCACCCCGGGGGGCAGATACGCAGTATTTT.

This clonotype showed up just a few times. The chain has TRBV28 and TRBJ1-2, with TRBD1 matching 8 bases. Trimming removed 2 bases from V and 4 bases from J; junction bases left unmatched: 6. Germline V lookup: CDR1 MDHEN, CDR2 SYDVKM. The CDR3 is 15 residues long. The CDR3 loop reads CASSLPGTGAYGYTF. CDR3 bases: TGTGCCAGCAGTTTACCCGGGACAGGCGCCTATGGCTACACCTTC.

The chain combines TRBV5-6 with TRBJ1-2, with a tentative D call TRBD1 (6 bases). V shed 0 bases and J shed 2 bases, with 11 bases lying between them. The germline gives CDR1 SGHDT, CDR2 YYEEEE. The CDR3 has 15 residues. The CDR3 spells CASSLDFGQNYGYTF. Written as DNA, the CDR3 is TGTGCCAGCAGCTTGGACTTTGGACAGAACTATGGCTACACCTTC.

The J gene is TRBJ1-4, the V gene TRBV9; D remains ambiguous. The CDR3 covers 13 residues. V gave up 0 bases and J gave up 7 bases, with 7 bases separating them. CDR1 is SGDLS, CDR2 YYNGEE, per germline. The CDR3 is CASSVGPIEKLFF. DNA for the CDR3: TGTGCCAGCAGCGTAGGGCCGATTGAAAAACTGTTTTTT.

The V gene is TRBV3-1, the J gene TRBJ1-1; TRBD1 might be the D (6 bases). CDR1 and CDR2 (germline): LGHDT, YNNKEL (reference sequence). The CDR3 is 16 residues long. Trimming shortened V by 4 bases and J by 1 base, and 16 bases separated the two germline ends. The CDR3 bases are TGTGCCAGCAGCCTCGGGCTGGGGGGCGCGAACACTGAAGCTTTCTTT. Residues: CASSLGLGGANTEAFF.

Turning to this clonotype: This may come from a read error, since a much larger clone is one base off. The genes are TRBV28 and TRBJ2-1, with D perhaps matching TRBD1 or TRBD2 (5 bases each). The DNA end is a closer match to TRBJ2-7, so the J assignment may be wrong. The CDR3 extends over 15 amino acids. Germline V gives CDR1 MDHEN, CDR2 SYDVKM. Here the CDR3 reads CVSMENRDATYEQYF. The CDR3 region has the DNA TGTGTCAGCATGGAAAACCGGGACGCTACCTACGAGCAGTACTTC.

The V gene is TRBV29-1, the J gene TRBJ2-1; D is unclear. Judging by the DNA end, TRBJ2-7 fits better; the J call may be wrong. The CDR3 totals 12 residues. The germline V gene encodes CDR1 SQVTM and CDR2 ANQGSEA. CDR3 sequence: CSVDRSYNEQYF. DNA for the CDR3: TGCAGCGTTGACCGGAGTTACAATGAGCAGTACTTC.

The rearrangement joins TRBV5-1 to TRBJ2-7, with TRBD2 matching over 9 bases. V shed 1 base and J 3 bases; nucleotides not matched to a gene: 2. The germline V gene has CDR1 SGHRS and CDR2 YFSETQ. The CDR3 is made up of 14 amino acids. CDR3 sequence: CASSLISGGYEQYF. CDR3 bases: TGCGCCAGCAGCTTGATTAGCGGGGGCTACGAGCAGTACTTC.

The gene calls are TRBV20-1 and TRBJ2-3; no firm D call. V was cut by 3 bases and J by 4 bases, with 5 bases left in between. The CDR3 has 11 residues. The germline CDR1 and CDR2 sequences are DFQATT and SNEGSKA (reference sequence). This CDR3 is CSASQSDTQYF. The CDR3, as DNA: TGCAGTGCTAGCCAATCAGATACGCAGTATTTT.

This rearrangement joins TRBV20-1 to TRBJ2-1; 11 bases match TRBD2. Losses at the gene ends were 2 bases for V and 7 bases for J; bases not matched to a gene: 4. The V gene's germline CDR1 is DFQATT and CDR2 SNEGSKA (reference sequence). The CDR3 is 14 residues long. The CDR3 region has the DNA TGCAGTGCTAGACAACTAGCGGGGGCAAATGAGCAGTTCTTC. It yields the protein CSARQLAGANEQFF.

This chain joins TRBV6-2 or TRBV6-3 and TRBJ1-1; no clear D gene. The CDR3 has 16 amino acids. Germline loops: CDR1 MNHEY, CDR2 SVGEGT. The V and J ends lost 5 bases and 1 base respectively, with 17 bases between them. CDR3 DNA: TGTGCCAGCAGTGGCCCCTTTGGGAGGCGGAACACTGAAGCTTTCTTT. This codes for CASSGPFGRRNTEAFF.

The rearrangement links TRBV12-3 or TRBV12-4 to TRBJ2-7; D perhaps matches TRBD1 (6 bases). V lost 3 bases, J lost 7 bases, and 16 bases lay in between. The CDR3 has 14 amino acids. CDR3 sequence reads: CASSLRAPQGEQYF. The DNA of the CDR3 is TGTGCCAGCAGTTTGCGGGCCCCCCAGGGGGAGCAGTACTTC.

This clonotype was seen many times. As DNA, the CDR3 is TGTGCCATCAGTGAGTCACCGGGAGGGGGCTACACCTTC. This gives the protein CAISESPGGGYTF. The chain employs TRBV10-3 and TRBJ1-2; D is unclear. Germline loops: CDR1 ENHRY, CDR2 SYGVKD. V was cut by 0 bases and J by 8 bases, with 10 bases left in between. The CDR3 is made up of 13 amino acids.

This chain uses TRBV25-1 with TRBJ1-2; possibly TRBD1 for D (5 bases). Germline lookup yields CDR1 MGHDK and CDR2 SYGVNS. The V and J ends lost 2 bases and 6 bases respectively, with 7 bases between them. This CDR3 has 12 amino acids. The CDR3 here is CASSEDSHGYTF. The CDR3 DNA reads as TGTGCCAGCAGTGAAGACAGTCATGGCTACACCTTC.

The J gene is TRBJ2-3, the V gene TRBV4-1; D possibly corresponds to TRBD2 (6 bases). Germline-derived CDR1 and CDR2 are MGHRA and YSYEKL. Trimming stripped 3 bases from V and 14 bases from J, with 12 bases between. The CDR3 is 11 amino acids. This CDR3 is CASSQTGDRYF. The CDR3 region has the DNA TGCGCCAGCAGCCAGACGGGGGACCGGTATTTT.

This clonotype was observed a handful of times. The V gene is TRBV5-8, the J gene TRBJ2-3; 15 positions agree with TRBD2. The trim removed 2 bases at V and 4 bases at J, leaving 5 bases unmatched. Germline values: CDR1 SGHTS, CDR2 YDEGEE. The length of the CDR3 is 17 residues. The CDR3 region is CASSFGLAGGQADTQYF. CDR3 DNA: TGTGCCAGCAGCTTCGGACTAGCGGGGGGGCAGGCAGATACGCAGTATTTT. The full variable domain, in which reference TRBV5-8 and TRBJ2-3 provide the parts outside the CDR3, is EAGVTQSPTHLIKTRGQQATLRCSPISGHTSVYWYQQALGLGLQFLLWYDEGEERNRGNFPPRFSGRQFPNYSSELNVNALELEDSALYLCASSFGLAGGQADTQYFGPGTRLTVL.

There are a few counts of this clonotype. The chain recombines TRBV18 with TRBJ2-7; D remains ambiguous. Germline CDR1 KGHSH, CDR2 LQKENI. This CDR3 region has 14 residues. V dropped 3 bases and J dropped 1 base, with 10 bases sitting between them. The CDR3 sequence is CASSPDLNSYEQYF. As DNA, the CDR3 is TGTGCCAGCTCACCGGACCTTAATTCCTACGAGCAGTACTTC.

The chain links TRBV7-9 to TRBJ2-5; D gene uncertain. The V end lost 2 bases, the J end lost 2 bases, and 12 bases lay between the germline ends. CDR3 size: 15 residues. Germline CDR1 is SEHNR and CDR2 is FQNEAQ (reference sequence). The CDR3 sequence is CASSLIRRAQETQYF. The CDR3 DNA reads as TGTGCCAGCAGCTTAATCCGAAGGGCGCAAGAGACCCAGTACTTC.

This clonotype came up a few times. The chain employs TRBV20-1 and TRBJ2-1; maybe TRBD2 (5 bases). The CDR3 totals 13 residues. V lost 6 bases and J lost 7, with 16 bases in between. Per the germline V gene, CDR1 is DFQATT and CDR2 is SNEGSKA (reference sequence). CDR3 loop: CSAPGSRSNEQFF. The CDR3 DNA sequence: TGCAGTGCGCCGGGATCACGGTCGAATGAGCAGTTCTTC.

Remarks on this clonotype: The junction differs from germline at one of its ends, possibly a read error. J is TRBJ1-5 and V is TRBV6-5, with D hard to call. CDR3 size: 11 residues. Germline values: CDR1 MNHEY, CDR2 SVGAGI. CDR3 in DNA: TGTGCCAGCAGAACCAATCAGCCCCGGCATTTT. Encoded protein: CASRTNQPRHF.

Details on this clonotype: This could be a read error, since a much larger clone is one nucleotide away. The chain couples TRBV4-2 to TRBJ2-1; 9 bases align to TRBD2. Germline V gives CDR1 LGHNA, CDR2 YNFKEQ. V gave up 2 bases and J gave up 5 bases; unmatched junction bases: 4. This CDR3 region has 15 residues. CDR3 DNA sequence: TGTGCCAGCAGCCAAAGGACTAGCGCTGACAATGAGCAGTTCTTC. Translation gives CASSQRTSADNEQFF.